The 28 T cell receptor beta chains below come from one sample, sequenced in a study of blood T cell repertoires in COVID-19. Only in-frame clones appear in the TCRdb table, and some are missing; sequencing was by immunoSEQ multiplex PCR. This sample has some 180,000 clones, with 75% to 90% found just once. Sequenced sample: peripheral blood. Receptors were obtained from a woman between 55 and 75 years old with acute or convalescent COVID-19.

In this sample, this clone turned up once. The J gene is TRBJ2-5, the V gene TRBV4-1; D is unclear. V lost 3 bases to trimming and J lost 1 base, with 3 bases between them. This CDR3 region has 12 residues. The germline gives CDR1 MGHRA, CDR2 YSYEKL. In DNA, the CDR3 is TGCGCCAGCAGCCACGGCCAAGAGACCCAGTACTTC. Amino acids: CASSHGQETQYF.

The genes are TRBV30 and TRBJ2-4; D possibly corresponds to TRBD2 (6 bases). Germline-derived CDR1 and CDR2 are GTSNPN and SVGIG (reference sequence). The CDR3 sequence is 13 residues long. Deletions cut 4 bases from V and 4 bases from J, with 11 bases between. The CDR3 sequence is CAWTGTLKNIQYF. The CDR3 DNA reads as TGTGCCTGGACCGGGACTCTTAAAAACATTCAGTACTTC. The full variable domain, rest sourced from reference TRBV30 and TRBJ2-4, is SQTIHQWPATLVQPVGSPLSLECTVEGTSNPNLYWYRQAAGRGLQLLFYSVGIGQISSEVPQNLSASRPQDRQFILSSKKLLLSDSGFYLCAWTGTLKNIQYFGAGTRLSVL.

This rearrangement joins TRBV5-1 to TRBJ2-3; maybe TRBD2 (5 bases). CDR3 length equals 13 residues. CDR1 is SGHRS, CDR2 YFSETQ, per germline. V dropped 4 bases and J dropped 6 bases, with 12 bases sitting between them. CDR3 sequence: CASSNTRTDTQYF. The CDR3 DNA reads TGCGCCAGCAGCAACACTAGGACCGATACGCAGTATTTT.

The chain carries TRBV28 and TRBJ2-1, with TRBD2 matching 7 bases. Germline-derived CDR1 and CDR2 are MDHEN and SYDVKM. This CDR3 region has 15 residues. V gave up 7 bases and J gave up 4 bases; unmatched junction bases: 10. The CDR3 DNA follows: TGTGCCAGCACCCTCCCGGGGGGAAGTTACAATGAGCAGTTCTTC. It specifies CASTLPGGSYNEQFF.

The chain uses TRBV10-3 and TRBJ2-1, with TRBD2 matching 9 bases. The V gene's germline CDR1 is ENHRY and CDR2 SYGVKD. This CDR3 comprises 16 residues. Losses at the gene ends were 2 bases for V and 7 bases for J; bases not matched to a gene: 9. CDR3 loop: CAISETLAGVGNEQFF. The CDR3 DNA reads TGTGCCATCAGTGAGACCTTAGCGGGAGTAGGGAATGAGCAGTTCTTC.

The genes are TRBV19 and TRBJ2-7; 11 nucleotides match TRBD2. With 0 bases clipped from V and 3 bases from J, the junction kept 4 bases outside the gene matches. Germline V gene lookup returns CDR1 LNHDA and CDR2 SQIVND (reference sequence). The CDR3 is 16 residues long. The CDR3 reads CASSIDVGLAGYEQYF. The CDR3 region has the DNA TGTGCCAGTAGTATAGACGTTGGACTAGCGGGCTACGAGCAGTACTTC.

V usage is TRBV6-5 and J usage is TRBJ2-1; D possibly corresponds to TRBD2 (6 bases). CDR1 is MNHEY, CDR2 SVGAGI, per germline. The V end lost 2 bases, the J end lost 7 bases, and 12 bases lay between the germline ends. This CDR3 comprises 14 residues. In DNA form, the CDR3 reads TGTGCCAGCAGTTACGCGGGAAGCGGGAATGAGCAGTTCTTC. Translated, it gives CASSYAGSGNEQFF.

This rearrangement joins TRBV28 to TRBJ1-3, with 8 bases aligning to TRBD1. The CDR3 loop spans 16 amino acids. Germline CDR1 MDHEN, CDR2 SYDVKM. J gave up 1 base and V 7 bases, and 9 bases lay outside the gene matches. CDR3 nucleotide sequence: TGTGCCAGCACCCGAGGAGGACAGGGATCTGGAAACACCATATATTTT. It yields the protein CASTRGGQGSGNTIYF.

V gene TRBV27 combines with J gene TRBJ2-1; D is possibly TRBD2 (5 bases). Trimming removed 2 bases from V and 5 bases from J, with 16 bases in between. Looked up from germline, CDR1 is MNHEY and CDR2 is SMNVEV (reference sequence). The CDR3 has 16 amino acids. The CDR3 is CASSLRSSGKNNEQFF. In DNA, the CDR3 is TGTGCCAGCAGTTTAAGGTCCAGCGGTAAAAACAATGAGCAGTTCTTC.

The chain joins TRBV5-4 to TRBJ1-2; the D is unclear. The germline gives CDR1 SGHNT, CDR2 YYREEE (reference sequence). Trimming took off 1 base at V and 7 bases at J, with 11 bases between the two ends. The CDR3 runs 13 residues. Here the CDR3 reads CASSLTVLSGYTF. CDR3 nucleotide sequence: TGTGCCAGCAGCTTGACAGTCCTGAGTGGCTACACCTTC.

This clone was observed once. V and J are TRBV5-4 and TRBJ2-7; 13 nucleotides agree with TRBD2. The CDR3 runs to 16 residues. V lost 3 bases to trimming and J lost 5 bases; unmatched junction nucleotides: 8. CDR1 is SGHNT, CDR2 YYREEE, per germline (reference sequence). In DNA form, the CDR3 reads TGTGCCAGCAGCTCAGGGGGGACTAGCGGGATTGACGAGCAGTACTTC. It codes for CASSSGGTSGIDEQYF.

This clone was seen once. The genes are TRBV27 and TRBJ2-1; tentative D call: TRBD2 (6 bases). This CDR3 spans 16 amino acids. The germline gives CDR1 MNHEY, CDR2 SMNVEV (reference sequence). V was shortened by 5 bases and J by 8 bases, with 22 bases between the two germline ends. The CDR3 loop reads CASSPYRDWGRDEQFF. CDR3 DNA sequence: TGTGCCAGCAGTCCCTACCGGGACTGGGGACGAGATGAGCAGTTCTTC.

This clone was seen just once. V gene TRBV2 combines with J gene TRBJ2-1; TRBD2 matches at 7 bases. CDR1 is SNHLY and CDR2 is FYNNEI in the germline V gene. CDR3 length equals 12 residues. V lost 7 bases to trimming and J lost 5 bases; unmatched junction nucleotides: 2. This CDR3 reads CASKRDNNEQFF. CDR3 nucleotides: TGTGCCAGCAAGCGGGATAACAATGAGCAGTTCTTC.

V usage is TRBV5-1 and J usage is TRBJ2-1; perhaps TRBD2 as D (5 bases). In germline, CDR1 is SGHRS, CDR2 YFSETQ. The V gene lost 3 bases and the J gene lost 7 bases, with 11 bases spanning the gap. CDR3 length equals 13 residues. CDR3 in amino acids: CASSWVGSNEQFF. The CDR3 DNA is TGCGCCAGCAGCTGGGTAGGGAGTAATGAGCAGTTCTTC.

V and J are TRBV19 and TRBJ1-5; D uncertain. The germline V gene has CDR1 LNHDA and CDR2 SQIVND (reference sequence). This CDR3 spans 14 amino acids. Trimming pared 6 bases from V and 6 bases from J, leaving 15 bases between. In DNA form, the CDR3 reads TGTGCCAGTAGGGTTTCCGGGGTTGTTCAGCCCCAGCATTTT. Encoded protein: CASRVSGVVQPQHF.

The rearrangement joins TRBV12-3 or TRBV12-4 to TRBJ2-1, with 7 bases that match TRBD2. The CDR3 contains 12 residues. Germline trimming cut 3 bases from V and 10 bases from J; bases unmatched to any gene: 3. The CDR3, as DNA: TGTGCCAGCAGTTTCGGCGGGAGAGAGCAGTTCTTC. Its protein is CASSFGGREQFF.

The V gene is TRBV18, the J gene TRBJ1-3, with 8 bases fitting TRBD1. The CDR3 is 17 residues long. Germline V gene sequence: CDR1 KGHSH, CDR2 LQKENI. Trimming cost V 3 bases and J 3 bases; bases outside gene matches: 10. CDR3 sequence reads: CASSPEGQGAFGNTIYF. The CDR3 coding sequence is TGTGCCAGCTCACCTGAGGGCCAGGGGGCATTTGGAAACACCATATATTTT.

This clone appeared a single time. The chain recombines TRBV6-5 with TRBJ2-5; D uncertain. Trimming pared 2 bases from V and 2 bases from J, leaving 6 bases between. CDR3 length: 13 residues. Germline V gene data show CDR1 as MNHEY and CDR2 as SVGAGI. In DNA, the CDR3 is TGTGCCAGCAGTTACACAGTACAAGAGACCCAGTACTTC. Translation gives CASSYTVQETQYF.

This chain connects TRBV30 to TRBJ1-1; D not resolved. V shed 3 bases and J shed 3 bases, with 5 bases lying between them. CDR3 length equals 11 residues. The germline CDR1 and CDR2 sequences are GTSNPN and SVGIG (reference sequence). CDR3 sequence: CAWRLYTEAFF. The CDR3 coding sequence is TGTGCCTGGAGACTGTACACTGAAGCTTTCTTT.

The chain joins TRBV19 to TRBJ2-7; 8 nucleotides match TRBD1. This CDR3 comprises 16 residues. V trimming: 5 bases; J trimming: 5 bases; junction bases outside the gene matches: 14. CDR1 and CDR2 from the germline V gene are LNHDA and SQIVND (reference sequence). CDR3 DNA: TGTGCCAGTAGTGCCGGGACAGGCGGGTTGAAGAACGAGCAGTACTTC. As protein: CASSAGTGGLKNEQYF. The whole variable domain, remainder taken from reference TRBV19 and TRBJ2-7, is DGGITQSPKYLFRKEGQNVTLSCEQNLNHDAMYWYRQDPGQGLRLIYYSQIVNDFQKGDIAEGYSVSREKKESFPLTVTSAQKNPTAFYLCASSAGTGGLKNEQYFGPGTRLTVT.

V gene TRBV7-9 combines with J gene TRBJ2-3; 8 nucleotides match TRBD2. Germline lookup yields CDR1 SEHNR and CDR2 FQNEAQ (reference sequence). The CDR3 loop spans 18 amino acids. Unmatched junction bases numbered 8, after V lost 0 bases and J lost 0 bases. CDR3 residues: CASSLARPGLGSTDTQYF. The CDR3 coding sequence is TGTGCCAGCAGCTTAGCCCGACCGGGACTAGGGAGCACAGATACGCAGTATTTT.

The CDR3 region has the DNA TGTGCCAGCAGTTCCACCCCACAGGGCATGAATTCACCCCTCCACTTT. Translated: CASSSTPQGMNSPLHF. This chain connects TRBV27 to TRBJ1-6; a weak D match, TRBD1 (6 bases). This CDR3 is 16 amino acids long. The V gene lost 4 bases and the J gene lost 7 bases, with 17 bases spanning the gap. Germline-derived CDR1 and CDR2 are MNHEY and SMNVEV (reference sequence).

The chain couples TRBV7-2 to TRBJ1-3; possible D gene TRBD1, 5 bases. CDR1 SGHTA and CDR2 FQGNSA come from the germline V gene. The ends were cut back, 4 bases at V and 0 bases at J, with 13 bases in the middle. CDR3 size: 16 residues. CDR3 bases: TGTGCCAGCAGCTGGGGGGGACTGAGCTCTGGAAACACCATATATTTT. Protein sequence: CASSWGGLSSGNTIYF.

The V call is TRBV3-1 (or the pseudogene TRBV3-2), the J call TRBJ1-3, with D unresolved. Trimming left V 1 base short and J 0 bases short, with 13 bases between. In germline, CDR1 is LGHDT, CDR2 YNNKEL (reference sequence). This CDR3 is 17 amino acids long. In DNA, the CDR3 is TGTGCCAGCAGCCAAGTAGTGGTGCGCACCTCTGGAAACACCATATATTTT. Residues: CASSQVVVRTSGNTIYF.

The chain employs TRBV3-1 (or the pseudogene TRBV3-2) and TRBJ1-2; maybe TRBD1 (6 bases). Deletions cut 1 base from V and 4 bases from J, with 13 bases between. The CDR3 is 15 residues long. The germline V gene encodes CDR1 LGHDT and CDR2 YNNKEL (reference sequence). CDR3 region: CASSQGMGHSYGYTF. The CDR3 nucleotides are TGTGCCAGCAGCCAAGGTATGGGACACTCCTATGGCTACACCTTC.

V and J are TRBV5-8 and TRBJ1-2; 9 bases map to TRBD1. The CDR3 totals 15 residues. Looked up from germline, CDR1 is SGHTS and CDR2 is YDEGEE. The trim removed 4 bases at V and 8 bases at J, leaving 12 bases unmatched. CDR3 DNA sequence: TGTGCCAGCAGCCTACTAGGGACAGGGTTGAGCGGCTACACCTTC. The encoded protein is CASSLLGTGLSGYTF.

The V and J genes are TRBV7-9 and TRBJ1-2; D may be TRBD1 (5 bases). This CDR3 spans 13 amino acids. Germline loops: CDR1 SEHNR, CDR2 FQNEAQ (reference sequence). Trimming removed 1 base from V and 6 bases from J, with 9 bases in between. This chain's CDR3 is CASSLGQGDGYTF. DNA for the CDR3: TGTGCCAGCAGCTTAGGCCAGGGTGATGGCTACACCTTC.

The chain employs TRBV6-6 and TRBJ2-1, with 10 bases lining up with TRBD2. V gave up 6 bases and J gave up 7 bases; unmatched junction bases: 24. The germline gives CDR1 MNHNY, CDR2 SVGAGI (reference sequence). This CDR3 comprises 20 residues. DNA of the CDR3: TGTGCCAGCAGCCTAACGGGATTAGCGGGAGGAAACAATTGGGGGAATGAGCAGTTCTTC. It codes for CASSLTGLAGGNNWGNEQFF.